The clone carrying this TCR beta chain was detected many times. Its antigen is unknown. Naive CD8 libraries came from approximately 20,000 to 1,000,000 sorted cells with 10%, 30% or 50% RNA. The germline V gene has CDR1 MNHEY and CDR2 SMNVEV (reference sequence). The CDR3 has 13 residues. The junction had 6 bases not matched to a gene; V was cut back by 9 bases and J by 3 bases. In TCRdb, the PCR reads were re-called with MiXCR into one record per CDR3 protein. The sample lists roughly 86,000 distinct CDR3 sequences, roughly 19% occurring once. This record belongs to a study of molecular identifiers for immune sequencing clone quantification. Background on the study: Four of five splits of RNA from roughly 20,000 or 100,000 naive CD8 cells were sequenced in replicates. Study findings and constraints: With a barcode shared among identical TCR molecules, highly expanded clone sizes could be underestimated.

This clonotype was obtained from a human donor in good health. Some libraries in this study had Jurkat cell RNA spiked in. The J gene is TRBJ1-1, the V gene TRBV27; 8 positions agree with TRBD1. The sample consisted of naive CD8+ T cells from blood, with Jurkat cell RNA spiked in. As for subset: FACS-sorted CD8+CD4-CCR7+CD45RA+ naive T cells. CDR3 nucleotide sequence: TGTGCCAGTCGGACAGGGAGTCACACTGAAGCTTTCTTT. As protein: CASRTGSHTEAFF.